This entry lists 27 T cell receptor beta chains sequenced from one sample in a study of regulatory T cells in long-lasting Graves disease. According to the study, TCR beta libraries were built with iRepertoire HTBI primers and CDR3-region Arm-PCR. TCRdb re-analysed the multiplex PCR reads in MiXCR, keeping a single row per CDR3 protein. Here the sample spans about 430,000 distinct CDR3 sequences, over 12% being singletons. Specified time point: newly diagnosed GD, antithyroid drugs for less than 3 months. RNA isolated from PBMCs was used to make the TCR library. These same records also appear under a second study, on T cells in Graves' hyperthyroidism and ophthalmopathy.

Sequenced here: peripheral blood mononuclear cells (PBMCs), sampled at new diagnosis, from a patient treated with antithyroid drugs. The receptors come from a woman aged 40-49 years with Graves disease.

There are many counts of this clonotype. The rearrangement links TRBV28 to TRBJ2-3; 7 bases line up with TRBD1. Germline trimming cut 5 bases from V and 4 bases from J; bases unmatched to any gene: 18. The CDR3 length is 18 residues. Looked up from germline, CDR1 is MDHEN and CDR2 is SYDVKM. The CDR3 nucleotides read TGTGCCAGCAGTACCAATCAACAGGGGATTGATTATGCAGATACGCAGTATTTT. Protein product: CASSTNQQGIDYADTQYF.

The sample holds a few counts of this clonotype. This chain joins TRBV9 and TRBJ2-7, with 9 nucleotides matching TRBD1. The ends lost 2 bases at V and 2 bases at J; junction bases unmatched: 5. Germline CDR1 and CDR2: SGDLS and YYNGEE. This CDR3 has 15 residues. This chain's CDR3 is CASSVGDRGTYEQYF. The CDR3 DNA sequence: TGTGCCAGCAGCGTTGGCGACAGGGGGACCTACGAGCAGTACTTC.

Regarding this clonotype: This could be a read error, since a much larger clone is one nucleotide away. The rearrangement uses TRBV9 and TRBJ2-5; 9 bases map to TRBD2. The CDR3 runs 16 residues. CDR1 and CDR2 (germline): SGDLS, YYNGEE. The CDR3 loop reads CASNVGFSGSQETQYF. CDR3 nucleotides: TGTGCCAGCAACGTAGGTTTTAGCGGGAGCCAAGAGACCCAGTACTTC.

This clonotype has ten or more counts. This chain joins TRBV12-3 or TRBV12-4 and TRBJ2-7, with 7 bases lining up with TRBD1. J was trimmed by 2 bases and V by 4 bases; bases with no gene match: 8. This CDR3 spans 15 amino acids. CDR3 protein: CASSYGTAKTYEQYF. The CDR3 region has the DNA TGTGCCAGCAGTTACGGGACAGCCAAAACCTACGAGCAGTACTTC.

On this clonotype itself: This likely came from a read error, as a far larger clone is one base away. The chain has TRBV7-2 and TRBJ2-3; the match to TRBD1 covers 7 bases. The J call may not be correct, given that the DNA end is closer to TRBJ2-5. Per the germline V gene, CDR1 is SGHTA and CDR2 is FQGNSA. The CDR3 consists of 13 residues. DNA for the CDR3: TGTGCCGGCAGCCGAGGACAGGTGGAGACCCAGTACTTC. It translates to CAGSRGQVETQYF.

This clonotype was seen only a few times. The CDR3 is CASSYEGPYNEQFF. The CDR3 bases are TGTGCCAGCAGTTACGAGGGGCCCTACAATGAGCAGTTCTTC. The V call is TRBV6-2 or TRBV6-3, the J call TRBJ2-1; perhaps D is TRBD1 or TRBD2 (5 bases each). V gave up 2 bases and J gave up 2 bases, with 7 bases separating them. Germline V lookup: CDR1 MNHEY, CDR2 SVGEGT. The CDR3 totals 14 residues.

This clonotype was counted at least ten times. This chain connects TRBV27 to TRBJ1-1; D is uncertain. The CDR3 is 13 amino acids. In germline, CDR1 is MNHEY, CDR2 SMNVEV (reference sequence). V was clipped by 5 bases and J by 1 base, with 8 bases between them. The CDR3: CASSPTTNTEAFF. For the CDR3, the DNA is TGTGCCAGCAGTCCAACAACGAACACTGAAGCTTTCTTT.

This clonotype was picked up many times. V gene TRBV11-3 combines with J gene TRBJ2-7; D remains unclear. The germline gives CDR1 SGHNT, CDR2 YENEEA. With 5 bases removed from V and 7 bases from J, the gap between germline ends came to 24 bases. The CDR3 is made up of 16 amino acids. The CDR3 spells CASSQSTGPKLVEQYF. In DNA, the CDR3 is TGTGCCAGCAGCCAATCTACCGGGCCTAAACTCGTAGAGCAGTACTTC.

The CDR3: CASSLVRTNTGELFF. CDR3 sequence (DNA): TGCGCCAGCAGCTTGGTCCGGACAAACACCGGGGAGCTGTTTTTT. The J gene is TRBJ2-2, the V gene TRBV5-1; D possibly corresponds to TRBD1 (5 bases). Germline lookup yields CDR1 SGHRS and CDR2 YFSETQ. V lost 0 bases, J lost 2 bases, and 8 bases lay in between. The CDR3 consists of 15 residues.

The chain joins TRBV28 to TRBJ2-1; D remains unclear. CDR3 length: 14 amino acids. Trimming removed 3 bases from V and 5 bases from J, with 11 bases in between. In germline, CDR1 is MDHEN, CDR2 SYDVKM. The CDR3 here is CASSFLMVDNEQFF. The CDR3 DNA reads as TGTGCCAGCAGTTTTTTGATGGTTGACAATGAGCAGTTCTTC.

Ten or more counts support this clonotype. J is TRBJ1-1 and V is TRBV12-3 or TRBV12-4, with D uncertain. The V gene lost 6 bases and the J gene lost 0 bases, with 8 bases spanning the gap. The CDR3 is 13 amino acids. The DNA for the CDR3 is TGTGCCAGCAGCTTGGGAGTGAACACTGAAGCTTTCTTT. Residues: CASSLGVNTEAFF.

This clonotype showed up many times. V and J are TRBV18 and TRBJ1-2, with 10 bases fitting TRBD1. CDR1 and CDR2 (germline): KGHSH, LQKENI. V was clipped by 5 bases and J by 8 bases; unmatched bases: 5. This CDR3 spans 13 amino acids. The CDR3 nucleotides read TGTGCCAGCTCAACGGGGGACAGGGGCGGCTACACCTTC. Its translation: CASSTGDRGGYTF.

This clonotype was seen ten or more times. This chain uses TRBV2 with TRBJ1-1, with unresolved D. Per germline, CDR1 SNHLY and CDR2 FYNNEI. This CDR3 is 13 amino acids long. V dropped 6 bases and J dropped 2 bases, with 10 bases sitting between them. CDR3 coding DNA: TGTGCCAGCAGGGCGACAAGAAACACTGAAGCTTTCTTT. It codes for CASRATRNTEAFF.

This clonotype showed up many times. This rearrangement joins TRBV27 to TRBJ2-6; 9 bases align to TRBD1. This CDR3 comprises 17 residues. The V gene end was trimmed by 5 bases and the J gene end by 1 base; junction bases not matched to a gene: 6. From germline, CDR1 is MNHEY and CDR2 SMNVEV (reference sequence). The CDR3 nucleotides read TGTGCCAGCAGTCCCGGGACAGGGTTATCTGGGGCCAACGTCCTGACTTTC. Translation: CASSPGTGLSGANVLTF. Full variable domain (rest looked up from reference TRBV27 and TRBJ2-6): EAQVTQNPRYLITVTGKKLTVTCSQNMNHEYMSWYRQDPGLGLRQIYYSMNVEVTDKGDVPEGYKVSRKEKRNFPLILESPSPNQTSLYFCASSPGTGLSGANVLTFGAGSRLTVL.

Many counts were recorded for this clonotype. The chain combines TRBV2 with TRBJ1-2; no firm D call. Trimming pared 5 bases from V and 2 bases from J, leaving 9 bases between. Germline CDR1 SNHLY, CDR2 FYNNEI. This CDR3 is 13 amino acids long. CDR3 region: CASSPQENYGYTF. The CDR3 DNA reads TGTGCCAGCAGTCCCCAGGAAAACTATGGCTACACCTTC. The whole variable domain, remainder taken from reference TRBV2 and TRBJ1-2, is EPEVTQTPSHQVTQMGQEVILRCVPISNHLYFYWYRQILGQKVEFLVSFYNNEISEKSEIFDDQFSVERPDGSNFTLKIRSTKLEDSAMYFCASSPQENYGYTFGSGTRLTVV.

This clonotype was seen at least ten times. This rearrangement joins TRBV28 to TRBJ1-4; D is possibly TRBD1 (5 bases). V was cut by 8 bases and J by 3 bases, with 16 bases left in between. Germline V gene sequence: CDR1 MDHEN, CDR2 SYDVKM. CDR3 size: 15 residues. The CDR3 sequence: CASSRGGVANEKLFF. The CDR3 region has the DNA TGTGCCAGCTCACGGGGAGGGGTTGCTAATGAAAAACTGTTTTTT.

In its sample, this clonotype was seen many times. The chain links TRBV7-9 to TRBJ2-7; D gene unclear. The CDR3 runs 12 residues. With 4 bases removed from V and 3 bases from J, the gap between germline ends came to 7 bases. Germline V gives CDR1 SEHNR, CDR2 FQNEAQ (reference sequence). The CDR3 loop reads CASSSRRYEQYF. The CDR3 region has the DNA TGTGCCAGCAGCTCCCGACGCTACGAGCAGTACTTC.

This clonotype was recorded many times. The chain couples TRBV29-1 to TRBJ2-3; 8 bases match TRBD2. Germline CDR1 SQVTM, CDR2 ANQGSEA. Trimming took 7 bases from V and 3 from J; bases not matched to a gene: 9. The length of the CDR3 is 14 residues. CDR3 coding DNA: TGCAGCGGACTAACTAGCGGACTTACAGATACGCAGTATTTT. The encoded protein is CSGLTSGLTDTQYF.

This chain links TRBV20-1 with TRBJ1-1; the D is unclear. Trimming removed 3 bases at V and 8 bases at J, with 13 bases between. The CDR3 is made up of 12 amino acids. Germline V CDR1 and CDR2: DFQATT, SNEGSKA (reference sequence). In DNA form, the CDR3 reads TGCAGTGCTAGCTGGTCAGGCCCAGAAGCTTTCTTT. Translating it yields CSASWSGPEAFF.

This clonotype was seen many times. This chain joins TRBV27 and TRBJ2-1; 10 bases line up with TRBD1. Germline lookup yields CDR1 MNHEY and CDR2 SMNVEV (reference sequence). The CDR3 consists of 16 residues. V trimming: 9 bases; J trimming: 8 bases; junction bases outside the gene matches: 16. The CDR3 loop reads CASCEVVTGGRDEQFF. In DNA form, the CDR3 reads TGTGCCAGTTGCGAGGTTGTGACAGGGGGCAGGGATGAGCAGTTCTTC.

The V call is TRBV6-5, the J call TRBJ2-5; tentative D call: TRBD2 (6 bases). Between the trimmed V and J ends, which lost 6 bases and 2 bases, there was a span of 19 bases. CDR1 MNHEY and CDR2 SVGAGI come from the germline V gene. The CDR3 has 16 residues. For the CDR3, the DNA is TGTGCCAGCAGCTACCATCCTAGCGCCGATCAAGAGACCCAGTACTTC. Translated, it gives CASSYHPSADQETQYF.

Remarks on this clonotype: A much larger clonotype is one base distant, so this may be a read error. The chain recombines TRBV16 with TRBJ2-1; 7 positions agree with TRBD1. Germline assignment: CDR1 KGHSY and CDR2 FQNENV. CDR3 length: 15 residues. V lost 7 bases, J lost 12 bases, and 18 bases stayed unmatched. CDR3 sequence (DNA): TGTGCCAGCAACTGGTGGGACAGAGATATGGATGGGCAGTTCTTC. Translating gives CASNWWDRDMDGQFF.

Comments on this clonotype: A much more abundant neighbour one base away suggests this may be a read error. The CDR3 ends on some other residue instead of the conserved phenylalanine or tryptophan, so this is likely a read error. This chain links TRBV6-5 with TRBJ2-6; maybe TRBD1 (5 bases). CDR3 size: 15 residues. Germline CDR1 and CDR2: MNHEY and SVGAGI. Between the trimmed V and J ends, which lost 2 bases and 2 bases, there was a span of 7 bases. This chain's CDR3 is CASSYDRTGANVLTL. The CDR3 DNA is TGTGCCAGCAGTTACGACAGAACTGGGGCCAACGTCCTGACTCTC.

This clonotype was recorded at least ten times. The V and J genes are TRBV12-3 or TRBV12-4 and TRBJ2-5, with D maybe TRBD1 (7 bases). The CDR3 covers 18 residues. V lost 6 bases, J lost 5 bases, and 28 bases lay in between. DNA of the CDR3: TGTGCCAGCAGCCCTACCAGGGGGGCGTCGGGCCTTCGGGAGACCCAGTACTTC. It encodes CASSPTRGASGLRETQYF.

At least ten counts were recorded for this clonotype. The CDR3 reads CSARDLRGVLHEQYF. The CDR3 nucleotides read TGCAGTGCTAGAGACCTCCGGGGAGTTCTGCACGAGCAGTACTTC. The rearrangement links TRBV20-1 to TRBJ2-7, with D possibly matching TRBD2 (5 bases). CDR3 length: 15 amino acids. Germline CDR1 and CDR2: DFQATT and SNEGSKA (reference sequence). The germline V and J ends were trimmed by 0 bases and 5 bases, with 17 bases remaining between them.

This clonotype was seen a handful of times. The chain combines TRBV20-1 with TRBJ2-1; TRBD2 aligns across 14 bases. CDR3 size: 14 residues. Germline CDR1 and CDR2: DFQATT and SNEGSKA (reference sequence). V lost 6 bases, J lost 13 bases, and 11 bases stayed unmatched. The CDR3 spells CSASGTSGSFLQFF. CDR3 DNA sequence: TGCAGTGCAAGCGGGACTAGCGGGAGTTTTCTCCAGTTCTTC.

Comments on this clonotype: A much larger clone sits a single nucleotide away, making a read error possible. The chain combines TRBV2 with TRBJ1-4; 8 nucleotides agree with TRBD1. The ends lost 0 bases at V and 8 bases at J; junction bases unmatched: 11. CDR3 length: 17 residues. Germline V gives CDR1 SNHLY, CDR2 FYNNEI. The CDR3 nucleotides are TGTGCCAGCAGTGAAGCGCTAGGAGCAGGGGGCCGAGAAAAACTGTTTTTT. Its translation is CASSEALGAGGREKLFF. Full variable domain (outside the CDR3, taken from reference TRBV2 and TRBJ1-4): EPEVTQTPSHQVTQMGQEVILRCVPISNHLYFYWYRQILGQKVEFLVSFYNNEISEKSEIFDDQFSVERPDGSNFTLKIRSTKLEDSAMYFCASSEALGAGGREKLFFGSGTQLSVL.